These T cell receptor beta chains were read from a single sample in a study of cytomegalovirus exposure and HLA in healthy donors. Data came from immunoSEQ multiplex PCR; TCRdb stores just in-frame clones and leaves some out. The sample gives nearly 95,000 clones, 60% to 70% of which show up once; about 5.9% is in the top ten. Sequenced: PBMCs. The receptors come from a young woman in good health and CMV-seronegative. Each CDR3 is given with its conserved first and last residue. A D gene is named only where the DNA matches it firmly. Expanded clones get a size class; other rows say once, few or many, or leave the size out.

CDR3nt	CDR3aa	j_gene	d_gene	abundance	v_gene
TGTGCCAGCAGCTTATTCGGCTCAGTTGACAAGTACGAGCAGTACTTC	CASSLFGSVDKYEQYF	TRBJ2-7	.	.	TRBV7-3
TGTGCCTGGAGTGAGGGGGACAGGGGGCATCAGCCCCAGCATTTT	CAWSEGDRGHQPQHF	TRBJ1-5	TRBD1	.	TRBV30
TGTGCCAGCAGTTCTACCCCCCCAACTTTGCGACGGGGGGAGCAGTACTTC	CASSSTPPTLRRGEQYF	TRBJ2-7	.	.	TRBV28
TGTGCCAGCAGCTTCCGAGCGGGGGGGACCGTCGGAAGCTACAATGAGCAGTTCTTC	CASSFRAGGTVGSYNEQFF	TRBJ2-1	TRBD2	.	TRBV7-8
TGTGCCAGCTCACCACAACAGTACACAGATACGCAGTATTTT	CASSPQQYTDTQYF	TRBJ2-3	.	.	TRBV18
TGTGCCAGCAGTCCAGGAAGGGACATGAACACTGAAGCTTTCTTT	CASSPGRDMNTEAFF	TRBJ1-1	.	once	TRBV6-1
TGTGCCAGTAGTAGCCCCGCAGGGATTACCTACGAGCAGTACTTC	CASSSPAGITYEQYF	TRBJ2-7	.	.	TRBV19
TGCGCCAGCAGTGAGTCGCGGACAGGGGGAACAGATACGCAGTATTTT	CASSESRTGGTDTQYF	TRBJ2-3	TRBD1	.	TRBV10-1
TGTGCCAGCAGCTCATCGGACAAGATTATGTACTTC	CASSSSDKIMYF	TRBJ2-7	.	.	TRBV7-6
TGCGCCAGCAGCCGAACGCAGGGATCCTACAATGAGCAGTTCTTC	CASSRTQGSYNEQFF	TRBJ2-1	.	once	TRBV4-3
TGTGCCAGCTCACCTTGGGGGGGCAGCCGAAACACTGAAGCTTTCTTT	CASSPWGGSRNTEAFF	TRBJ1-1	.	.	TRBV18
TGTGCCAGCAGTTTCACTAGCGGGGTAACCGAGCAGTACTTC	CASSFTSGVTEQYF	TRBJ2-7	TRBD2	few	TRBV27
TGTGCCAGCGGCCTCACGACAGGGTCCCGTGGCTACACCTTC	CASGLTTGSRGYTF	TRBJ1-2	TRBD1	.	TRBV6-5
TGTGCCAGCAGCACGGACAGGGGTAACTATGGCTACACCTTC	CASSTDRGNYGYTF	TRBJ1-2	TRBD1	.	TRBV2
TGTGCCAGCAGCGGTACCTTAAGCGGGAGGGTATACGAGCAGTACTTC	CASSGTLSGRVYEQYF	TRBJ2-7	TRBD2	.	TRBV9
TGTGCCAGCAGTAATCCTAGCGGGAGGGTGGAGACCCAGTACTTC	CASSNPSGRVETQYF	TRBJ2-5	TRBD2	.	TRBV6-5
TGTGCCAGCAGCTGGGGACAGGGGGAGACCCAGTACTTC	CASSWGQGETQYF	TRBJ2-5	TRBD1	.	TRBV5-5
TGCGCCAGCAGCTTACTAGCGGGGGAGAATGAGCAGTTCTTC	CASSLLAGENEQFF	TRBJ2-1	TRBD2	.	TRBV5-1
TGTGCCACCAGCAGAGACAGTCTCTACGAGCAGTACTTC	CATSRDSLYEQYF	TRBJ2-7	.	.	TRBV15
TGCGCCAGCAGGAGTGAGGGAAACACCATATATTTT	CASRSEGNTIYF	TRBJ1-3	.	.	TRBV10-2
TGTGCCAGCAGCGTAGACGGCGGGGGGGGCGGGCGTGAGCAGTTCTTC	CASSVDGGGGGREQFF	TRBJ2-1	TRBD2	.	TRBV9
TGCGCCAGCAGCCCGCGTACAGGGAGTGGCTACACCTTC	CASSPRTGSGYTF	TRBJ1-2	.	.	TRBV5-1
TGTGCCAGTAGTATTTCCCCAGGACAGGTTCAGGAGACCCAGTACTTC	CASSISPGQVQETQYF	TRBJ2-5	TRBD1	once	TRBV19
TGCGCCAGCAGTGAAACAGGGGTCAATCAGCCCCAGCATTTT	CASSETGVNQPQHF	TRBJ1-5	TRBD1	many	TRBV10-1
TGTGCCAGTACTGACAGAATGAACACTGAAGCTTTCTTT	CASTDRMNTEAFF	TRBJ1-1	.	.	TRBV19
TGTGCCAGCAGTAGGACAGGGGCGACAGATACGCAGTATTTT	CASSRTGATDTQYF	TRBJ2-3	TRBD1	.	TRBV6-1
TGTGCCAGCAGTCCTAGCCCGGACGGAGACACTGAAGCTTTCTTT	CASSPSPDGDTEAFF	TRBJ1-1	.	.	TRBV27
TGCAGCGTTGTCTCGGGGGGCTCAAGGAACGAGCAGTACTTC	CSVVSGGSRNEQYF	TRBJ2-7	.	.	TRBV29-1
TGTGCCAGCAGCCCGCGGGGTAACACCGGAAACACCATATATTTT	CASSPRGNTGNTIYF	TRBJ1-3	.	.	TRBV11-2
TGTGCCAGCAGACGAAACAGGGGTTCAGAAGCTTTCTTT	CASRRNRGSEAFF	TRBJ1-1	TRBD1	few	TRBV6-5
TGTGCCAGCAGGGCACGTCATGGCTACACCTTC	CASRARHGYTF	TRBJ1-2	.	few	TRBV5-5
TGTGCCAGCAGTCGACAGGGTGGAAATGAGCAGTTCTTC	CASSRQGGNEQFF	TRBJ2-1	TRBD1	.	TRBV28
TGTGCCAGCAGCCCTTTGTCAGGGGCCGATACGCAGTATTTT	CASSPLSGADTQYF	TRBJ2-3	.	.	TRBV7-3
TGTGCCAGCAGCTGGGACAGGGTAGCTGAGCAGTTCTTC	CASSWDRVAEQFF	TRBJ2-1	TRBD1	.	TRBV7-9
TGTGCCAGCAGCCCTTGGGACAGACGGCAGACCCAGTACTTC	CASSPWDRRQTQYF	TRBJ2-5	.	.	TRBV21-1
TGTGCCAGCAGCCCGGGGACAGGGAATAAGAACACTGAAGCTTTCTTT	CASSPGTGNKNTEAFF	TRBJ1-1	TRBD1	.	TRBV14